This T cell receptor (beta chain) is drawn from a study of OX40 agonist ivuxolimab in advanced cancers. Some background on the complete study: Ivuxolimab, which targeted the costimulatory receptor OX40 (CD134), was an agonistic, fully human IgG2 monoclonal antibody. The paper reports the monotherapy dose-escalation portion (N ≈ 50 patients) of the phase I ivuxolimab trial. A male proportion of 82.7% and a mean age of about 60 years, ranging from about 23 to 90, were recorded for the dose-escalation cohort. The purpose of peripheral TCRbeta sequencing was to test whether ivuxolimab changed TCR sequence diversity and led to clonal T-cell expansion. Patients were allowed to have had prior anti-PD-1, anti-PD-L1 or anti-CTLA-4 therapy, and approximately 40% of the dose-escalation patients had been treated with checkpoint inhibitors. Of the 50 to 55 dose-escalation patients, hepatocellular carcinoma was present in approximately 20, melanoma in approximately 15, renal cell carcinoma in 9 and head and neck cancer in 9. Intravenous ivuxolimab was administered to patients every 2 weeks at six dose levels: 0.01, 0.1, 0.3, 1.5, 3 and 10 mg/kg. Three dose-escalation patients achieved partial responses, one with hepatocellular carcinoma and two with cutaneous melanoma. Here is what the overall study found, with its caveats: Low levels of normalized T-cell clonal expansion were also seen in some nonresponding patients. In the 0.1-3.0 mg/kg groups, partial responders were among the patients with the lowest normalized peripheral clonal expansion, particularly in CD8+ T cells. At doses of 0.1 to 3.0 mg/kg, clonal expansion of both CD4+ and CD8+ T cells in blood was seen between baseline and week 6. After ivuxolimab, CD8+ T cells had more expanded clones than CD4+ T cells on average. The antigen specificity of the clonally expanded peripheral T cells was not determined.

The trial excluded patients who had a history of autoimmune disease or were on systemic immunosuppression. In every dose cohort, peripheral blood was drawn for TCR sequencing at baseline, cycle 4 day 1, and cycle 7 day 1. The samples were drawn from a first-in-human, open-label, multicenter phase I dose-escalation trial of ivuxolimab. The trial enrolled adults with locally advanced or metastatic head and neck squamous cell, hepatocellular, melanoma or renal cell carcinoma. Before TCR sequencing, CD4+ T cells and CD8+ T cells were sorted from peripheral blood as separate populations. Remarks on this clone: Its antigen has not been determined. Base qualities are not at hand, and no much larger clone is one base apart.

For sequencing of the TCRbeta CDR3 region, genomic DNA was extracted from the sorted cells. TCRbeta CDR3 regions were sequenced using the immunoSEQ Assay. TCRdb re-hosts the immuneACCESS table, in-frame sequences only. Its copies lack some clones; in the studies checked, an unresolved V gene accounts for under half of them, and the cause for the rest is not known. The sample table lists approximately 81,000 clones, more than 65% of them with a count of one. The ten top clones hold 4.6% of the sample. CDR1 and CDR2 were assigned from the germline V gene as SGHTA and FQGNSA. The CDR3 runs 12 amino acids, cysteine and phenylalanine included. Just the 36-base CDR3 DNA is kept, in frame starting at base 1. Germline trimming: 3 bases from V, 15 bases from J; junction bases outside gene matches: 5.

Here the sequenced sample was CD4+ or CD8+ T cells sorted from blood, taken in a trial of the OX40 agonist ivuxolimab. This chain joins TRBV7-2 to TRBJ2-1; TRBD2 matches 10 bases in the middle. The receptor's source is an adult with an advanced solid tumor such as melanoma, head and neck, liver or kidney cancer. CDR3 sequence: CASSFGLAGVFF. The DNA sequence reads TGTGCCAGCAGCTTCGGGCTAGCGGGAGTGTTCTTC.